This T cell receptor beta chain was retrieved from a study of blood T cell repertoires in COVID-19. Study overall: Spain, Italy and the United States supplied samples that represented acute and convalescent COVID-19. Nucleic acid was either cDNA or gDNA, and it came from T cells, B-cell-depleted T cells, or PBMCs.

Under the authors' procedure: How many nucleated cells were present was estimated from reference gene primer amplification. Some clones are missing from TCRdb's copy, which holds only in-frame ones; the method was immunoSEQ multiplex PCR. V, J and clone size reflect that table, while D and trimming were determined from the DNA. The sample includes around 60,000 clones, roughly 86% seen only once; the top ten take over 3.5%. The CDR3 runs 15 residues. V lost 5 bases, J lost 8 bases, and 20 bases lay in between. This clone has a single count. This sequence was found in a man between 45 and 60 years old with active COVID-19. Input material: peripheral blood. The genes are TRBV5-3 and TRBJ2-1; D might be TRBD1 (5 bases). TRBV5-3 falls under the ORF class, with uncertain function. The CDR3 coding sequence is TGTGCCAGAAGACCGCGGCGGCAGGGAATGGATGAGCAGTTCTTC. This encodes CARRPRRQGMDEQFF.